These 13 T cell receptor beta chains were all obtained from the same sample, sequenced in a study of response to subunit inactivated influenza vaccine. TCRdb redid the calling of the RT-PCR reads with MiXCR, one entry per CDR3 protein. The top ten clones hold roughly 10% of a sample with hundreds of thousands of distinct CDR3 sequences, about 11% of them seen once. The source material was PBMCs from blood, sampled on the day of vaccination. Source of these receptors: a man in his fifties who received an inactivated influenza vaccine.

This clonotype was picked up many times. CDR3 residues: CASRDYAGLVQYF. For the CDR3, the DNA is TGTGCCAGCAGGGACTACGCCGGCCTCGTGCAGTACTTC. The chain uses TRBV27 and TRBJ2-7, with D tentatively TRBD2 (6 bases). The V and J ends lost 6 bases and 9 bases respectively, with 18 bases between them. The length of the CDR3 is 13 residues. CDR1 and CDR2 from the germline V gene are MNHEY and SMNVEV (reference sequence).

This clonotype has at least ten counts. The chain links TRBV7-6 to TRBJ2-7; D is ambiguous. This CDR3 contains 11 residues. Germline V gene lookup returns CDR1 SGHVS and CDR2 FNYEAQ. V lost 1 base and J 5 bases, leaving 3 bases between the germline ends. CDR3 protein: CASSLDNEQYF. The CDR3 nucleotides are TGTGCCAGCAGCTTAGACAACGAGCAGTACTTC.

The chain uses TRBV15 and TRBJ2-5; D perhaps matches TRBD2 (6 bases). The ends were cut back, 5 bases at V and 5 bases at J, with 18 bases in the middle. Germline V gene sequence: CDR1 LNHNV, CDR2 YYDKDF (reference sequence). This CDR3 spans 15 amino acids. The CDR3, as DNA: TGTGCCACCAGCCCCTCCGACACGAGCGGGGAGACCCAGTACTTC. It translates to CATSPSDTSGETQYF.

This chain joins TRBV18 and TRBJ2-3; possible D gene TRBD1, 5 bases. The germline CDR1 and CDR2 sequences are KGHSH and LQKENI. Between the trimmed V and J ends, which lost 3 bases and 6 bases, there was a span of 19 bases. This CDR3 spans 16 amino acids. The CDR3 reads CASSPWTLKLNDTQYF. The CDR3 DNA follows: TGTGCCAGCTCACCCTGGACACTGAAACTCAACGATACGCAGTATTTT.

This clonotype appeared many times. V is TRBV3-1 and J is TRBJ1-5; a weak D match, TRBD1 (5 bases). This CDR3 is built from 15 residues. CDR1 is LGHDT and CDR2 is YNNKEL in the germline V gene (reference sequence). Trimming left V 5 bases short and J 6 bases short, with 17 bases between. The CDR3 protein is CASSEGGGGGQPQHF. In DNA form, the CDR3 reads TGTGCCAGCAGCGAAGGTGGGGGAGGCGGTCAGCCCCAGCATTTT.

CDR3 in amino acids: CASSGGRGYEQYF. Here the CDR3 DNA reads TGCGCCAGCTCGGGCGGTCGGGGCTACGAGCAGTACTTC. The V and J genes are TRBV5-1 and TRBJ2-7; perhaps TRBD2 as D (5 bases). The CDR3 is 13 residues long. The germline V gene encodes CDR1 SGHRS and CDR2 YFSETQ. V dropped 7 bases and J dropped 3 bases, with 14 bases sitting between them.

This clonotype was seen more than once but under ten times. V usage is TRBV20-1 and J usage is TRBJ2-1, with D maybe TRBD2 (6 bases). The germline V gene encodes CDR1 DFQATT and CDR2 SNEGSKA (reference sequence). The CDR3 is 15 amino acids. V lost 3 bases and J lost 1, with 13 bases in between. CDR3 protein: CSASAGTWSYNEQFF. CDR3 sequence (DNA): TGCAGTGCTAGCGCCGGGACTTGGTCCTACAATGAGCAGTTCTTC.

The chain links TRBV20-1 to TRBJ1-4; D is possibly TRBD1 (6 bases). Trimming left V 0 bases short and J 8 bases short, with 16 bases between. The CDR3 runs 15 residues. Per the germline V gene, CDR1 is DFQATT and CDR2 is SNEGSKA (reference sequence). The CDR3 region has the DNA TGCAGTGCTAGAGATCTATACAGGGACGCGGAAAAACTGTTTTTT. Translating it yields CSARDLYRDAEKLFF.

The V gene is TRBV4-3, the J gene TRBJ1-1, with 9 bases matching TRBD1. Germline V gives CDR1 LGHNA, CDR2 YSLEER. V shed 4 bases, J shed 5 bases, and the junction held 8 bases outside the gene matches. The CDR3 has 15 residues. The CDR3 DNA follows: TGCGCCAGCAGCCCAGGGGGACAGGGAAGTACTGAAGCTTTCTTT. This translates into CASSPGGQGSTEAFF.

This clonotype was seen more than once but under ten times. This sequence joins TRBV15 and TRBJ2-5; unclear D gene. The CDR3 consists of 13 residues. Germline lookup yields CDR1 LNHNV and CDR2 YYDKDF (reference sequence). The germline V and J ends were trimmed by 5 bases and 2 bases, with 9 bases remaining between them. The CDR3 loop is CATSRIQQETQYF. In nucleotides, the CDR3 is TGTGCCACCAGCCGAATTCAACAAGAGACCCAGTACTTC.

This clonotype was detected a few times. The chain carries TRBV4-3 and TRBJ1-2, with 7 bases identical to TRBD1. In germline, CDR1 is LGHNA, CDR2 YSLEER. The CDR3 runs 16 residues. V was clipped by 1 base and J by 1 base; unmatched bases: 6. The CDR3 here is CASSQGRRDSNYGYTF. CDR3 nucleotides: TGCGCCAGCAGCCAAGGGAGGAGGGACAGTAACTATGGCTACACCTTC.

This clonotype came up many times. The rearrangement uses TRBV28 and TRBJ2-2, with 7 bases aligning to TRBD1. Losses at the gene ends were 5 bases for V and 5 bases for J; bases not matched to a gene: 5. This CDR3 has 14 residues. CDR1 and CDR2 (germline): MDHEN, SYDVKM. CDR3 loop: CASSRTGRTGELFF. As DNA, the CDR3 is TGTGCCAGCAGTAGGACAGGCCGAACCGGGGAGCTGTTTTTT.

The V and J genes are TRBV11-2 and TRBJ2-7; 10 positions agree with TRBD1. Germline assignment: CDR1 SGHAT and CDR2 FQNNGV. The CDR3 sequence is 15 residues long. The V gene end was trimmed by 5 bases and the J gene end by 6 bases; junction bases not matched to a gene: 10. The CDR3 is CASSNAGTGASEQYF. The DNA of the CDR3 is TGTGCCAGCAGCAACGCCGGGACAGGGGCCAGCGAGCAGTACTTC.